One and the same sample provided the 20 T cell receptor beta chains below, sequenced in a study of response to subunit inactivated influenza vaccine. MiXCR, run by TCRdb on the RT-PCR reads, gives a single entry per CDR3 protein. In the table there are approximately 170,000 distinct CDR3 sequences, 13% to 15% of which are singletons. The sample in question was CD8+ T cells sorted from PBMCs, obtained 5 to 6 days after vaccination. Receptor source: a man between 45 and 60 years old who received an inactivated influenza vaccine.

The CDR3 here is CASSYVVRMGSPLHF. CDR3 sequence (DNA): TGTGCCAGCAGTTATGTCGTCAGGATGGGCTCACCCCTCCACTTT. The gene calls are TRBV6-2 or TRBV6-3 and TRBJ1-6, with D hard to call. V was shortened by 3 bases and J by 10 bases, with 16 bases between the two germline ends. CDR3 size: 15 residues. Per the germline V gene, CDR1 is MNHEY and CDR2 is SVGEGT.

This rearrangement joins TRBV7-9 to TRBJ1-2; TRBD1 agrees at 8 bases. J lost 5 bases, V lost 2 bases, and 1 base had no gene match. Germline CDR1 reads SEHNR; CDR2 reads FQNEAQ (reference sequence). The CDR3 loop spans 13 amino acids. CDR3 sequence: CASSLTGGYGYTF. CDR3 sequence (DNA): TGTGCCAGCAGCTTAACAGGGGGGTATGGCTACACCTTC.

Of note for this clonotype: The junction departs from germline at one end; a sequencing error may be responsible. This chain joins TRBV20-1 and TRBJ2-6, with D perhaps matching TRBD1 (6 bases). The CDR3 is made up of 16 amino acids. CDR1 and CDR2 from the germline V gene are DFQATT and SNEGSKA (reference sequence). CDR3 DNA sequence: TGCTGTGCTAGAGGCCCGACAGGCTCTGGGGCCAACGTCCTGACTTTC. Translation: CCARGPTGSGANVLTF.

This clonotype came up many times. This sequence joins TRBV12-3 or TRBV12-4 and TRBJ2-7, with 8 bases identical to TRBD1. Losses at the gene ends were 7 bases for V and 3 bases for J; bases not matched to a gene: 11. This CDR3 is built from 15 residues. CDR3 sequence reads: CASTLFDRGSYEQYF. CDR3 nucleotides: TGTGCCAGCACCCTTTTTGACAGGGGAAGCTACGAGCAGTACTTC.

The genes are TRBV5-6 and TRBJ2-4; TRBD1 agrees at 7 bases. CDR3 size: 13 residues. Germline lookup yields CDR1 SGHDT and CDR2 YYEEEE. Losses at the gene ends were 5 bases for V and 3 bases for J; bases not matched to a gene: 2. The DNA for the CDR3 is TGTGCCAGCAGTTGGACAGGCAAAAACATTCAGTACTTC. It translates to CASSWTGKNIQYF.

This clonotype was seen more than once but under ten times. The J gene is TRBJ2-3, the V gene TRBV20-1, with 7 bases fitting TRBD1. V lost 2 bases and J lost 1; bases outside the gene matches: 9. The length of the CDR3 is 16 residues. The germline V gene encodes CDR1 DFQATT and CDR2 SNEGSKA (reference sequence). The CDR3 loop reads CSARIWAGGRTDTQYF. DNA for the CDR3: TGCAGTGCTAGAATTTGGGCAGGGGGACGCACAGATACGCAGTATTTT.

The CDR3 loop reads CASSVYGVGEQFF. The DNA of the CDR3 is TGTGCCAGCAGCGTATACGGGGTTGGTGAGCAGTTCTTC. This chain links TRBV9 with TRBJ2-1; possible D gene TRBD2, 5 bases. Germline CDR1 is SGDLS and CDR2 is YYNGEE. The CDR3 runs 13 residues. Between the trimmed V and J ends, which lost 1 base and 9 bases, there was a span of 11 bases.

This clonotype appeared a few times. The V and J genes are TRBV5-5 and TRBJ2-5; D ambiguous. The CDR3 consists of 16 residues. The V gene lost 0 bases and the J gene lost 0 bases, with 12 bases spanning the gap. CDR1 and CDR2 from the germline V gene are SGHKS and YYEKEE (reference sequence). CDR3 amino acids: CASSLGTRLYQETQYF. The CDR3 nucleotides read TGTGCCAGCAGCTTGGGGACCCGACTGTACCAAGAGACCCAGTACTTC.

This chain uses TRBV6-5 with TRBJ2-2, with 9 positions matching TRBD1. V trimming: 8 bases; J trimming: 2 bases; junction bases outside the gene matches: 6. The CDR3 sequence is 15 residues long. Looked up from germline, CDR1 is MNHEY and CDR2 is SVGAGI. The CDR3 protein is CASGSGQGNTGELFF. CDR3 nucleotide sequence: TGTGCCAGCGGTTCGGGACAGGGCAACACCGGGGAGCTGTTTTTT.

This chain joins TRBV7-9 and TRBJ2-5; 7 nucleotides agree with TRBD2. The germline gives CDR1 SEHNR, CDR2 FQNEAQ (reference sequence). The CDR3 runs 15 residues. After removal of 5 bases from V and 2 bases from J, the junction contained 8 bases not matched to a gene. Here the CDR3 reads CASSTGLGLQETQYF. CDR3 coding DNA: TGTGCCAGCAGCACCGGACTAGGTTTACAAGAGACCCAGTACTTC. The entire variable domain, with the rest obtained from reference TRBV7-9 and TRBJ2-5, is as follows: DTGVSQNPRHKITKRGQNVTFRCDPISEHNRLYWYRQTLGQGPEFLTYFQNEAQLEKSRLLSDRFSAERPKGSFSTLEIQRTEQGDSAMYLCASSTGLGLQETQYFGPGTRLLVL.

The chain combines TRBV12-3 or TRBV12-4 with TRBJ2-1; 8 bases line up with TRBD2. J gave up 2 bases and V 8 bases, and 5 bases lay outside the gene matches. This CDR3 has 14 amino acids. The CDR3 loop reads CASLWREAYNEQFF. As DNA, the CDR3 is TGTGCCAGCCTTTGGCGGGAGGCCTACAATGAGCAGTTCTTC.

The sample holds a few counts of this clonotype. J is TRBJ1-4 and V is TRBV29-1; D possibly corresponds to TRBD1 (5 bases). Trimming cost V 7 bases and J 10 bases, with 19 bases left between them. The CDR3 totals 13 residues. Germline loops: CDR1 SQVTM, CDR2 ANQGSEA. The CDR3 here is CSGVEGNSRKLFF. CDR3 coding DNA: TGCAGCGGCGTGGAGGGGAATTCTCGAAAACTGTTTTTT. The full variable domain, completed using reference TRBV29-1 and TRBJ1-4, is SAVISQKPSRDICQRGTSLTIQCQVDSQVTMMFWYRQQPGQSLTLIATANQGSEATYESGFVIDKFPISRPNLTFSTLTVSNMSPEDSSIYLCSGVEGNSRKLFFGSGTQLSVL.

V is TRBV9 and J is TRBJ1-1; D is possibly TRBD1 (5 bases). CDR3 length: 14 amino acids. Trimming cost V 0 bases and J 1 base, with 7 bases left between them. CDR1 and CDR2 (germline): SGDLS, YYNGEE. The CDR3 DNA reads as TGTGCCAGCAGCGTAGACGGGGGGAACACTGAAGCTTTCTTT. Amino acid sequence: CASSVDGGNTEAFF.

The sample holds many counts of this clonotype. This chain connects TRBV5-1 to TRBJ2-1; possible D gene TRBD2, 6 bases. This CDR3 contains 14 residues. The V gene lost 5 bases and the J gene lost 9 bases, with 18 bases spanning the gap. Germline V gene sequence: CDR1 SGHRS, CDR2 YFSETQ. CDR3 nucleotide sequence: TGCGCCAGCAGGGTAGCGGACTCCTTCCCTGAGCAGTTCTTC. This sequence encodes CASRVADSFPEQFF.

This clonotype was picked up a small number of times. The chain couples TRBV7-2 to TRBJ2-3; 7 bases match TRBD2. V trimming: 5 bases; J trimming: 0 bases; junction bases outside the gene matches: 11. This CDR3 contains 17 residues. Germline V CDR1 and CDR2: SGHTA, FQGNSA. The CDR3 here is CASSPLGSGSSTDTQYF. The CDR3 DNA is TGTGCCAGCAGCCCCCTGGGTAGCGGGTCTAGCACAGATACGCAGTATTTT.

The chain combines TRBV28 with TRBJ1-1, with TRBD1 matching 9 bases. V lost 4 bases to trimming and J lost 2 bases; unmatched junction nucleotides: 2. CDR1 is MDHEN, CDR2 SYDVKM, per germline. There are 14 residues in the CDR3. CDR3 bases: TGTGCCAGCAGTTCGGGACAGGGAAACACTGAAGCTTTCTTT. Its protein is CASSSGQGNTEAFF.

The V and J genes are TRBV7-9 and TRBJ2-1; D gene ambiguous. Germline CDR1 SEHNR, CDR2 FQNEAQ (reference sequence). V lost 3 bases and J 0 bases, leaving 6 bases between the germline ends. The CDR3 covers 14 residues. Written as DNA, the CDR3 is TGTGCCAGCAGCTTGCATGACTCCTACAATGAGCAGTTCTTC. It translates to CASSLHDSYNEQFF.

The count of this clonotype is one. The V call is TRBV11-3, the J call TRBJ2-2; D not certain. Trimming took 4 bases from V and 6 from J, leaving 9 bases between them. CDR3 length: 13 residues. Germline V gene sequence: CDR1 SGHNT, CDR2 YENEEA. The CDR3 DNA reads as TGTGCCAGCAGCTCCCTCGTGGCCGGGGAGCTGTTTTTT. The encoded protein is CASSSLVAGELFF. Variable domain in full (rest from reference TRBV11-3 and TRBJ2-2): EAGVVQSPRYKIIEKKQPVAFWCNPISGHNTLYWYLQNLGQGPELLIRYENEEAVDDSQLPKDRFSAERLKGVDSTLKIQPAELGDSAVYLCASSSLVAGELFFGEGSRLTVL.

The chain recombines TRBV16 with TRBJ2-7; a possible D gene is TRBD2 (5 bases). The V gene lost 2 bases and the J gene lost 2 bases, with 10 bases spanning the gap. CDR3 length: 14 amino acids. Per the germline V gene, CDR1 is KGHSY and CDR2 is FQNENV. CDR3 amino acids: CASSQEGPTYEQYF. The CDR3 coding sequence is TGTGCCAGCAGCCAAGAGGGTCCAACCTACGAGCAGTACTTC.

The V and J genes are TRBV7-9 and TRBJ2-3, with 10 nucleotides matching TRBD1. The germline gives CDR1 SEHNR, CDR2 FQNEAQ (reference sequence). The V gene end was trimmed by 4 bases and the J gene end by 4 bases; junction bases not matched to a gene: 5. There are 15 residues in the CDR3. CDR3 DNA sequence: TGTGCCAGCAGCTGGGACAGGGGCCAGCCAGATACGCAGTATTTT. The encoded protein is CASSWDRGQPDTQYF.